The text below deals with one T cell receptor beta chain. It may be a read error: a sequence one base away is much more abundant. This CDR3 comprises 16 residues. The germline gives CDR1 GTSNPN, CDR2 SVGIG (reference sequence). TCRdb reprocessed the reads with MiXCR, giving one entry per CDR3 protein. Counted here are some 220,000 distinct CDR3 sequences, around 26% occurring once; the ten biggest clones make up less than 8.5%. This entry belongs to a study of kidney transplant recipient with SARS-CoV-2 infection. The source was a blood sample, collected at baseline and on day 111 from a kidney transplant recipient. The TCR originated in a male patient aged 30 to 40 who had COVID-19 and was a kidney transplant recipient. Part of the T cell pool may stem from the graft donor. The rearrangement uses TRBV30 and TRBJ1-2; 11 bases match TRBD1. In DNA, the CDR3 is TGTGCCTGGAGTCTGGGTGGACAGGGGGCTTACTATGGCTTCACCTTC. This encodes CAWSLGGQGAYYGFTF. Variable domain in full (rest from reference TRBV30 and TRBJ1-2): SQTIHQWPATLVQPVGSPLSLECTVEGTSNPNLYWYRQAAGRGLQLLFYSVGIGQISSEVPQNLSASRPQDRQFILSSKKLLLSDSGFYLCAWSLGGQGAYYGFTFGSGTRLTVV.